The TCR beta chain under discussion was sequenced for a study of chemoradiotherapy in HPV16-positive cancers. Broader study findings: Functional assays defining HPV-specific T cells used only two HPV16-positive patients. In HPV16-positive patients, HPV-responsive T-cell expansion tracked better recurrence-free survival. Non-HPV-specific T cells did not expand in tumors during treatment, whereas candidate HPV-specific clones and E7-related motifs did.

Samples were taken several times over chemoradiotherapy. Comments on this clone: Antigen: not known.

V dropped 0 bases and J dropped 3; count of bases not matched to a gene: 5. Germline values: CDR1 LGHNA, CDR2 YSLEER. This CDR3 comprises 17 residues. Some clones are missing from TCRdb's copy, which holds only in-frame ones; the method was immunoSEQ multiplex PCR. Among under 50,000 clones listed, around 76% were seen once. The chain is built from TRBV4-3 and TRBJ2-2, with 9 bases lining up with TRBD1. Material: blood, obtained from a patient who underwent chemoradiotherapy. This TCR derives from a human donor with HPV-associated anogenital cancer. This CDR3 reads CASSQEPGQGYTGELFF. The CDR3 nucleotides are TGCGCCAGCAGCCAAGAACCGGGACAGGGCTACACCGGGGAGCTGTTTTTT.